The present TCR beta chain was sequenced within a study of persistence of HIV-infected CD4 T cells. Study findings and constraints: TCRbeta richness was lower in CMV- and Gag-responding cells than in anti-CD3/anti-CD28-responding cells.

Stimulation used approximately 10 ug/mL lysate from CMV-infected fibroblasts. CD40L/CD69 double-negative CD45RO-high memory CD4+ T cells were collected. CD4+ T cell counts exceeded 400 cells/uL; CMV serology was positive. This clone was seen more than once but under ten times. Its antigen is not known. The libraries were made with immunoSEQ version 4 in survey mode. The assay was immunoSEQ multiplex PCR, and TCRdb's table has in-frame clones only and misses some. The top ten clones hold 4.6% of a sample with about 28,000 clones, more than 75% of them seen once. Germline loops: CDR1 KGHDR, CDR2 SFDVKD. The CDR3 is made up of 15 amino acids. J was trimmed by 7 bases and V by 7 bases; bases with no gene match: 11.

The chain links TRBV24-1 to TRBJ2-1; 8 nucleotides match TRBD1. The receptor comes from an adult man with HIV who was CMV-seropositive. Sample: CD4+ T cells sorted from PBMCs after 18-hour stimulation, taken from a patient who received antiretroviral therapy. The DNA for the CDR3 is TGTGCCACCAGCGAGGCCTCGGGACAGGTAAATGAGCAGTTCTTC. This translates into CATSEASGQVNEQFF.